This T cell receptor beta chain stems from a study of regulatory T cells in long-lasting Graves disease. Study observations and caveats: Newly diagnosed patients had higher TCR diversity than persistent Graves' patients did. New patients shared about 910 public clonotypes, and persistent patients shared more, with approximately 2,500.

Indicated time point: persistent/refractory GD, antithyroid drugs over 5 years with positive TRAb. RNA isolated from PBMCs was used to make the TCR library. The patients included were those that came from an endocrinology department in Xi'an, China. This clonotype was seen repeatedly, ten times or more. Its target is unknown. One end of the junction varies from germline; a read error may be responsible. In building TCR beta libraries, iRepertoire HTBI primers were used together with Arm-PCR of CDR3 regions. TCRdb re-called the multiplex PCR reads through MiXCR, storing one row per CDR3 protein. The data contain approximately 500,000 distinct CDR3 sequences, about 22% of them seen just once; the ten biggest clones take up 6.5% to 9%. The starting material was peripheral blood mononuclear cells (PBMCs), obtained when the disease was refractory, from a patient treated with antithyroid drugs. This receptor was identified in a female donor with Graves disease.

This CDR3 reads CASFRSSEQYF. Written as DNA, the CDR3 is TGTGCCAGCTTTCGGTCCTCCGAGCAGTACTTC. This chain uses TRBV2 with TRBJ2-7; D call uncertain. The CDR3 is made up of 11 amino acids. The germline CDR1 and CDR2 sequences are SNHLY and FYNNEI.